This TCR beta chain was documented in a study of blood T cell repertoires in COVID-19. Background on the study: Sites across the United States, Italy and Spain contributed samples from acute and convalescent COVID-19. T cells, B-cell-depleted T cells, or PBMCs provided the cDNA or gDNA that served as material.

In the authors' methods: Counts of nucleated cells, estimated from reference gene primer amplification, were obtained. Only in-frame clones appear in the TCRdb table, and some are missing; sequencing was by immunoSEQ multiplex PCR. D and trimming were read from the DNA, whereas the V and J calls and clone size are those reported in that table. The data contain approximately 240,000 clones, around four fifths of them singletons. V shed 5 bases, J shed 7 bases, and the junction held 8 bases outside the gene matches. Germline V CDR1 and CDR2: SGHVS, FQNEAQ. The CDR3 is made up of 14 amino acids. The rearrangement links TRBV7-8 to TRBJ2-1; 7 positions match TRBD1. The TCR comes from a woman in her fifties or sixties with active or convalescent COVID-19. Sequenced sample: peripheral blood. CDR3 sequence: CASSPGDSENEQFF. CDR3 nucleotide sequence: TGTGCCAGCAGCCCCGGGGACAGCGAGAATGAGCAGTTCTTC. Full variable domain (rest looked up from reference TRBV7-8 and TRBJ2-1): GAGVSQSPRYKVAKRGQDVALRCDPISGHVSLFWYQQALGQGPEFLTYFQNEAQLDKSGLPSDRFFAERPEGSVSTLKIQRTQQEDSAVYLCASSPGDSENEQFFGPGTRLTVL.